The next 10 T cell receptor beta chains were all read from a single sample in a study of blood T cell repertoires in COVID-19 (dated by TCRdb to the early 2020s). Library preparation used the immunoSEQ multiplex PCR assay. Held by TCRdb, this immuneACCESS table contains in-frame sequences only and omits some clones. Under half of the omission traces to an unresolved V gene where checked; the cause of the rest is unknown. Recorded for this sample are 100,000 to 150,000 clones; 75% to 85% of them occurred a single time. The top ten constitute 3.8% of the sample. The specimen was peripheral blood. These TCRs come from a woman between 50 and 59 years old with acute or convalescent COVID-19.

The genes are TRBV7-3 and TRBJ2-5; D is perhaps TRBD2 (6 bases). The V end lost 5 bases, the J end lost 3 bases, and 10 bases lay between the germline ends. This CDR3 spans 13 amino acids. Germline V gene sequence: CDR1 SGHTA, CDR2 FQGTGA. The CDR3 nucleotides are TGTGCCAGCAGCCCCCCGGGAGAAGAGACCCAGTACTTC. Translated, it gives CASSPPGEETQYF.

This chain links TRBV4-1 with TRBJ2-5; 9 bases fit TRBD2. Looked up from germline, CDR1 is MGHRA and CDR2 is YSYEKL. V shed 9 bases, J shed 4 bases, and the junction held 6 bases outside the gene matches. This CDR3 region has 13 residues. In nucleotides, the CDR3 is TGCGCCAGTTCATTTAGCGGGAGAGAGACCCAGTACTTC. This gives the protein CASSFSGRETQYF.

The gene calls are TRBV28 and TRBJ2-1; 12 nucleotides agree with TRBD2. The CDR3 totals 15 residues. Germline V lookup: CDR1 MDHEN, CDR2 SYDVKM. V gave up 2 bases and J gave up 9 bases; unmatched junction bases: 5. CDR3 residues: CASSLPSGRAVEQFF. CDR3 sequence (DNA): TGTGCCAGCAGTTTACCTAGCGGGAGGGCCGTTGAGCAGTTCTTC.

This clone appeared once. The CDR3 sequence is CASSSVQGASGYTF. CDR3 bases: TGTGCCAGCAGTTCAGTCCAGGGGGCGTCGGGCTACACCTTC. The chain links TRBV27 to TRBJ1-2; 8 bases are shared with TRBD1. V gave up 4 bases and J gave up 8 bases; unmatched junction bases: 9. The length of the CDR3 is 14 residues. Germline CDR1 MNHEY, CDR2 SMNVEV (reference sequence).

The chain carries TRBV18 and TRBJ2-7; 10 positions match TRBD1. CDR1 KGHSH and CDR2 LQKENI come from the germline V gene. CDR3 length: 14 residues. Trimming cost V 4 bases and J 3 bases; bases outside gene matches: 3. The chain's CDR3 is CASSQTGGGYEQYF. CDR3 nucleotides: TGTGCCAGCTCACAGACAGGGGGCGGCTACGAGCAGTACTTC.

The chain joins TRBV18 to TRBJ1-1, with TRBD1 matching over 9 bases. The CDR3 runs 14 residues. V dropped 4 bases and J dropped 4; count of bases not matched to a gene: 4. Germline lookup yields CDR1 KGHSH and CDR2 LQKENI. CDR3 DNA sequence: TGTGCCAGCTCACGGGGACAGGGAAGCACTGAAGCTTTCTTT. Protein sequence: CASSRGQGSTEAFF.

This chain joins TRBV10-3 and TRBJ2-7, with a possible D match to TRBD1 (6 bases). The ends were cut back, 6 bases at V and 0 bases at J, with 15 bases in the middle. Germline V lookup: CDR1 ENHRY, CDR2 SYGVKD. The CDR3 spans 15 residues. The CDR3 coding sequence is TGTGCCATCAGGCCAGGGGACATGGCCTCCTACGAGCAGTACTTC. Protein product: CAIRPGDMASYEQYF.

The chain couples TRBV4-1 to TRBJ2-7, with TRBD2 matching 8 bases. From germline, CDR1 is MGHRA and CDR2 YSYEKL. Trimming at V came to 1 base and at J to 4 bases, leaving 9 bases not matched to a gene. This CDR3 region has 16 residues. The CDR3 region has the DNA TGCGCCAGCAGCCAAGTAATCAGCGGGAGTCTATACGAGCAGTACTTC. Translated: CASSQVISGSLYEQYF.

This clone was counted a single time. The genes are TRBV30 and TRBJ2-5, with a possible D match to TRBD2 (7 bases). V lost 7 bases and J 5 bases, leaving 14 bases between the germline ends. Germline V lookup: CDR1 GTSNPN, CDR2 SVGIG (reference sequence). CDR3 length: 12 amino acids. CDR3 in amino acids: CASRGGVETQYF. The CDR3 DNA sequence: TGTGCCTCGAGGGGGGGGGTTGAGACCCAGTACTTC.

The V and J genes are TRBV7-6 and TRBJ2-1; 12 bases are shared with TRBD2. CDR1 SGHVS and CDR2 FNYEAQ come from the germline V gene. This CDR3 has 15 residues. V trimming: 5 bases; J trimming: 8 bases; junction bases outside the gene matches: 7. The CDR3 sequence: CASSILAGGSDEQFF. The CDR3 coding sequence is TGTGCCAGCAGCATTCTAGCGGGAGGGAGTGATGAGCAGTTCTTC.